The clone carrying this TCR beta chain came up many times. This sample was included in a study of regulatory T cells in long-lasting Graves disease. Specified time point: newly diagnosed GD, antithyroid drugs for less than 3 months. PBMC RNA was the source of the TCR library. The CDR3 spans 14 residues. From germline, CDR1 is SEHNR and CDR2 FQNEAQ (reference sequence). V trimming: 5 bases; J trimming: 3 bases; junction bases outside the gene matches: 4. Researchers made TCR beta libraries by using iRepertoire HTBI primers and running Arm-PCR on CDR3 regions. TCRdb processed the multiplex PCR reads anew with MiXCR; each CDR3 protein has one entry. The table includes approximately 440,000 distinct CDR3 sequences, 16% detected once. This sample was also put to use in a study of T cells in Graves' hyperthyroidism and ophthalmopathy.

This TCR was recovered from a man aged 40-50 years with Graves disease. Sequenced here: peripheral blood mononuclear cells (PBMCs), sampled at new diagnosis, from a patient treated with antithyroid drugs. The V and J genes are TRBV7-9 and TRBJ1-5, with 7 bases fitting TRBD1. The CDR3 loop is CASSPGGANQPQHF. In nucleotides, the CDR3 is TGTGCCAGCAGCCCAGGGGGTGCCAATCAGCCCCAGCATTTT. Combining the CDR3 with reference TRBV7-9 and TRBJ1-5 gives the whole variable domain DTGVSQNPRHKITKRGQNVTFRCDPISEHNRLYWYRQTLGQGPEFLTYFQNEAQLEKSRLLSDRFSAERPKGSFSTLEIQRTEQGDSAMYLCASSPGGANQPQHFGDGTRLSIL.